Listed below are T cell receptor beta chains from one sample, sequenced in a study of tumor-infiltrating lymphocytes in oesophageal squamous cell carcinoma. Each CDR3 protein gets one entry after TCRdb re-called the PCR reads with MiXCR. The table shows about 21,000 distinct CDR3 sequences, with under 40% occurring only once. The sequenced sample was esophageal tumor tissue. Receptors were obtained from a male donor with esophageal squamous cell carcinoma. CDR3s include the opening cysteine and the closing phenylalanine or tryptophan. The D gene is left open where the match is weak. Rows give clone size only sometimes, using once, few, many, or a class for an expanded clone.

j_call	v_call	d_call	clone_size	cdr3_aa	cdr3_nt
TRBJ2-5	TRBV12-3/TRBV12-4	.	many	CASSFTGSIRAQYF	TGTGCCAGCAGTTTCACTGGGTCAATAAGGGCCCAGTACTTC
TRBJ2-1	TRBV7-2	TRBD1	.	CASHESGGAYNEQFF	TGTGCCAGTCATGAATCAGGGGGCGCCTACAATGAGCAGTTCTTC
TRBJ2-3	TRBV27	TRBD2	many	CASSIGTSGRARYGLPDTQYF	TGTGCCAGCAGTATCGGGACTAGCGGGAGGGCCAGGTATGGATTGCCAGATACGCAGTATTTT
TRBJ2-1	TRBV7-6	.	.	CASSLKAYEQFF	TGTGCCAGCAGCTTAAAAGCGTACGAGCAGTTCTTC
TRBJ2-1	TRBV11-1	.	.	CASSPAGGLNNEQFF	TGTGCCAGCAGCCCAGCGGGCGGGTTAAACAATGAGCAGTTCTTC
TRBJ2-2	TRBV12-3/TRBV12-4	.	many	CASRPGQNTGELFF	TGTGCCAGCAGGCCCGGACAAAACACCGGGGAGCTGTTTTTT
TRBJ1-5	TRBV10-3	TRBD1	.	CATTGGYSNQPQHF	TGTGCCACTACAGGGGGCTATAGCAATCAGCCCCAGCATTTT
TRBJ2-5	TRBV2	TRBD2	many	CASLAGETQYF	TGTGCCAGTCTAGCGGGAGAGACCCAGTACTTC
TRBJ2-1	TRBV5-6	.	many	CASSLAYEQFF	TGTGCCAGCAGCTTGGCGTATGAGCAGTTCTTC
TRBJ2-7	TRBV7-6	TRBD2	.	CASSLQAGRGRNEQYF	TGTGCCAGCAGCTTACAAGCGGGGAGAGGTAGGAATGAGCAGTACTTC
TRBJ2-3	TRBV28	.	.	CASGSSTDTQYF	TGTGCCAGTGGTTCGAGCACAGATACGCAGTATTTT
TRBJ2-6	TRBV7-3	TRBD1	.	CASSRRAGGTAGANVLTF	TGTGCCAGCAGTCGTCGGGCAGGGGGAACAGCTGGGGCCAACGTCCTGACTTTC
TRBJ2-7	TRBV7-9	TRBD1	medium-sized	CASSPVGDTGGYYEQYF	TGTGCCAGCAGCCCAGTAGGGGATACAGGGGGTTACTACGAGCAGTACTTC
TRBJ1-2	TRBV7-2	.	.	CASSLPGRQVDYGYTF	TGTGCCAGCAGCTTACCCGGAAGGCAGGTGGACTATGGCTACACCTTC
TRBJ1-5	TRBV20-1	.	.	CSASRQRQPQHF	TGCAGTGCTAGCAGACAGCGTCAGCCCCAGCATTTT
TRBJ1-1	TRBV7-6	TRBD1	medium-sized	CASSQDRVNTEAFF	TGTGCCAGCAGCCAGGACAGGGTGAACACTGAAGCTTTCTTT
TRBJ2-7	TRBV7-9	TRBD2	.	CASTVAGGTYEQYF	TGTGCCAGCACCGTAGCGGGAGGCACCTACGAGCAGTACTTC
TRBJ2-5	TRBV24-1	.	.	CATSDWQGSQETQYF	TGTGCCACCAGTGATTGGCAGGGGTCCCAAGAGACCCAGTACTTC
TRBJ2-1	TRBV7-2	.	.	CASSYPGGLNEQFF	TGTGCCAGCAGCTACCCCGGTGGCCTGAATGAGCAGTTCTTC
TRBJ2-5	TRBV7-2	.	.	CASSDPGASRPTQYF	TGTGCCAGCAGTGATCCAGGGGCCTCACGGCCGACCCAGTACTTC
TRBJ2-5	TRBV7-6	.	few	CASSLAGGLRGTQYF	TGTGCCAGCAGCTTAGCGGGCGGGCTGCGGGGGACCCAGTACTTC
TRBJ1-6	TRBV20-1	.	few	CSARVAGSGNSPLHF	TGCAGTGCTAGAGTAGCAGGGTCTGGGAATTCACCCCTCCACTTC
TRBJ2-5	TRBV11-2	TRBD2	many	CASSLGPGGVGETQYF	TGTGCCAGCAGCTTAGGCCCGGGGGGGGTGGGGGAGACCCAGTACTTC
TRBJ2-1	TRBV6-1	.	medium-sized	CASSAYSVNEQFF	TGTGCCAGCAGTGCCTACTCGGTCAATGAGCAGTTCTTC
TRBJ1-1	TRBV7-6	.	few	CASSLTENTEAFF	TGTGCCAGCAGCTTGACGGAGAACACTGAAGCTTTCTTT
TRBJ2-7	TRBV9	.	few	CASSVVDSSYEQYF	TGTGCCAGCAGCGTAGTAGACAGCTCCTACGAGCAGTACTTC
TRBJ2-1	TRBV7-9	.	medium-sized	CASSRPADVYNEQFF	TGTGCCAGCAGCCGTCCCGCGGACGTCTACAATGAGCAGTTCTTC
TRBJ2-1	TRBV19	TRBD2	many	CASSMSGGFYNEQFF	TGTGCCAGTAGTATGAGCGGGGGGTTCTACAATGAGCAGTTCTTC
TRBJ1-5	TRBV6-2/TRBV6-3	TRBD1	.	CASSPIGTGHNQPQHF	TGTGCCAGCAGTCCCATTGGGACAGGGCATAATCAGCCCCAGCATTTT